This T cell receptor (beta chain) was sequenced during a study of T-cell memory formation after mild COVID-19. General study findings and limits: Detection of some responders pre-infection suggested pre-existing cross-reactive memory T cells participated.

MiXCR, applied by TCRdb to the 5' RACE reads, yields one record per CDR3 protein. The profile covers roughly 240,000 distinct CDR3 sequences, with 16% appearing a single time and 22% taken by the ten largest. This clonotype was counted at least ten times. Its antigen is currently unknown. CDR3 length: 15 residues. Per germline, CDR1 SGHTA and CDR2 FQGNSA. V was cut by 6 bases and J by 2 bases, with 15 bases left in between. The V gene is TRBV7-2, the J gene TRBJ2-3; the D gene is possibly TRBD2 (5 bases). The source is a man aged 18-30 years who had mild COVID-19 (a few samples of this study predate the infection). Cell type and time point are not known. The sequenced material came from PBMCs or a T cell subset sorted from them (not recorded which). CDR3 region: CASRPGIYNTDTQYF. The CDR3 nucleotides read TGTGCCAGCAGGCCCGGGATCTACAACACAGATACGCAGTATTTT.